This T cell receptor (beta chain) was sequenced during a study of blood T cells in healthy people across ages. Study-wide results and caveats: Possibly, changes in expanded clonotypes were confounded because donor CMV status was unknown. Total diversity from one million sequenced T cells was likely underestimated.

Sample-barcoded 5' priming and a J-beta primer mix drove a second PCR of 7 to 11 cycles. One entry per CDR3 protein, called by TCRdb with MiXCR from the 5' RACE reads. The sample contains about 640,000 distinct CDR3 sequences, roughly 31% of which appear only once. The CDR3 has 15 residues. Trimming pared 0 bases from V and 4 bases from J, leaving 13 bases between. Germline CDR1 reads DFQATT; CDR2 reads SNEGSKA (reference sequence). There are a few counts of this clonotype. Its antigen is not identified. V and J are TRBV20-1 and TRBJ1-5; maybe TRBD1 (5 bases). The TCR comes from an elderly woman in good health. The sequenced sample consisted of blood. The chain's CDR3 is CSARDVGGENQPQHF. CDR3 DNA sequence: TGCAGTGCTAGAGATGTTGGAGGGGAAAATCAGCCCCAGCATTTT.